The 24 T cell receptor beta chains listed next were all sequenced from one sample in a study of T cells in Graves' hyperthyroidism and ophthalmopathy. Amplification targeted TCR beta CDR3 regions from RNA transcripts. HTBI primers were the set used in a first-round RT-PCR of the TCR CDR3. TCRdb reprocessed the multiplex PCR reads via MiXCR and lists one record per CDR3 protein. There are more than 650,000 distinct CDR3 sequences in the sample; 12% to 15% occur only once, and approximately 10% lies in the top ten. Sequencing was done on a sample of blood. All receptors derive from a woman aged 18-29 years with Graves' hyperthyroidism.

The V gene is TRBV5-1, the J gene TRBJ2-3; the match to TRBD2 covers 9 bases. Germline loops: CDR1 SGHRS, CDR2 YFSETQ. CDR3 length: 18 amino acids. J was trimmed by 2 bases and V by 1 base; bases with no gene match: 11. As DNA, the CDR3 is TGCGCCAGCAGCTTGTATGCGGGAGGGCTAGGGGCCACAGATACGCAGTATTTT. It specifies CASSLYAGGLGATDTQYF.

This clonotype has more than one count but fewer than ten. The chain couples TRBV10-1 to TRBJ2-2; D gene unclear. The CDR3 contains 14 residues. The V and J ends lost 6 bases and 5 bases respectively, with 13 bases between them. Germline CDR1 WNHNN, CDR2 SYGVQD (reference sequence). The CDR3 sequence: CASSPEQRTGELFF. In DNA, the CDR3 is TGCGCCAGCAGCCCGGAACAAAGGACCGGGGAGCTGTTTTTT.

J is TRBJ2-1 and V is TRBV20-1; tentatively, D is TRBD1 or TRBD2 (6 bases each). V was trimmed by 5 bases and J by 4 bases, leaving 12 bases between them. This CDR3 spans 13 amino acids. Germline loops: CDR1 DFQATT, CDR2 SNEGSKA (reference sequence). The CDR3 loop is CSAPRGTYNEQFF. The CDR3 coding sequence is TGCAGTGCTCCCCGCGGGACATACAATGAGCAGTTCTTC.

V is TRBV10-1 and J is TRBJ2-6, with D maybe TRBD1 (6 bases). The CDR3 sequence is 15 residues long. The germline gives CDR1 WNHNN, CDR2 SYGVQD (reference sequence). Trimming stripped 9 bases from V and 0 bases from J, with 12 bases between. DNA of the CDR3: TGCGCCAGGGACAGTTTCACCTCTGGGGCCAACGTCCTGACTTTC. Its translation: CARDSFTSGANVLTF.

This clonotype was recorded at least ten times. The CDR3, as DNA: TGCAGTGCTAGGACTTACGTTGACAGTAACACTGAAGCTTTCTTT. Translating it yields CSARTYVDSNTEAFF. The chain couples TRBV20-1 to TRBJ1-1; D possibly corresponds to TRBD1 (5 bases). V was cut by 3 bases and J by 2 bases, with 16 bases left in between. This CDR3 spans 15 amino acids. Germline loops: CDR1 DFQATT, CDR2 SNEGSKA (reference sequence).

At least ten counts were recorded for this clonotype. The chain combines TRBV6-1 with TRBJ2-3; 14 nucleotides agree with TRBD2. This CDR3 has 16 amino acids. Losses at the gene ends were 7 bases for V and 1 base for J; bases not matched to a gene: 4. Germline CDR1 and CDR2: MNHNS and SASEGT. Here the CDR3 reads CASKTSGRGGTDTQYF. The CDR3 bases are TGTGCCAGCAAGACTAGCGGGAGGGGAGGCACAGATACGCAGTATTTT.

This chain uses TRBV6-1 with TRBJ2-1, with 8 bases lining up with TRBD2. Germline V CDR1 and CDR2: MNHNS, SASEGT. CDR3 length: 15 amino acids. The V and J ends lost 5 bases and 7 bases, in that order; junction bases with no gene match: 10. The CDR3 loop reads CASSNPAGEGNEQFF. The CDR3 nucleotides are TGTGCCAGCAGTAACCCAGCGGGAGAAGGGAATGAGCAGTTCTTC.

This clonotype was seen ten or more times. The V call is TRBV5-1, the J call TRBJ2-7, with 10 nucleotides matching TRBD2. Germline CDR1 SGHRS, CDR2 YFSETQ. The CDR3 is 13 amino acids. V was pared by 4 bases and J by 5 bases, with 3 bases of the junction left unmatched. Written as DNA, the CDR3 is TGCGCCAGCAGCCCCGGGACTAGCGACGAGCAGTACTTC. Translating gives CASSPGTSDEQYF.

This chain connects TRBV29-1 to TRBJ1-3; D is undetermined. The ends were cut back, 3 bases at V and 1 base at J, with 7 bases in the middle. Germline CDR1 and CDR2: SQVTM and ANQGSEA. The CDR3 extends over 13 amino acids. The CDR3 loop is CSVDLASGNTIYF. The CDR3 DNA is TGCAGCGTTGATTTGGCTTCTGGAAACACCATATATTTT.

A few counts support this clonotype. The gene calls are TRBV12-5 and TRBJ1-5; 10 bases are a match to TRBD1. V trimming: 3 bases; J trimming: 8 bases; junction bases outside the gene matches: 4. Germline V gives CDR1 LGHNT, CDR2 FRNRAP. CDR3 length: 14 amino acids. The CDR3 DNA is TGTGCTAGTGGTTTCCCGACAGGGGGCGAGCCCCAGCATTTT. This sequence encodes CASGFPTGGEPQHF.

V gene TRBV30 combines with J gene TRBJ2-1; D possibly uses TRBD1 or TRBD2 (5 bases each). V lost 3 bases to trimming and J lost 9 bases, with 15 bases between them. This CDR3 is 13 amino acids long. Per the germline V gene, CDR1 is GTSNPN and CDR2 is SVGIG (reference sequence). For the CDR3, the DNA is TGTGCCTGGAGACCAGGGACGTGGCGTGAGCAGTTCTTC. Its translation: CAWRPGTWREQFF.

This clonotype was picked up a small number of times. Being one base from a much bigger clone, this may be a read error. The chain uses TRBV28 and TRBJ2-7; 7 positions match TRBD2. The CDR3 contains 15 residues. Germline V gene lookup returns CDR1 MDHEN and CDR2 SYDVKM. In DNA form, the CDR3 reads TGTGCCAGCAGTCCCATTCGCGGGAGCTCCTACGAGCGGTACTTC. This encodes CASSPIRGSSYERYF. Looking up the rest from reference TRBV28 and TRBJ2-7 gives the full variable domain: DVKVTQSSRYLVKRTGEKVFLECVQDMDHENMFWYRQDPGLGLRLIYFSYDVKMKEKGDIPEGYSVSREKKERFSLILESASTNQTSMYLCASSPIRGSSYERYFGPGTRLTVT.

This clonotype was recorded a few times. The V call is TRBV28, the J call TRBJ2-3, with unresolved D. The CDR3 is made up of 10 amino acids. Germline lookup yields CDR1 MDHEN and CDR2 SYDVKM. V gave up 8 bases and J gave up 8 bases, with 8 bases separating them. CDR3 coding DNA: TGTGCCAGCGCGTACGGTACGCAGTATTTT. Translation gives CASAYGTQYF.

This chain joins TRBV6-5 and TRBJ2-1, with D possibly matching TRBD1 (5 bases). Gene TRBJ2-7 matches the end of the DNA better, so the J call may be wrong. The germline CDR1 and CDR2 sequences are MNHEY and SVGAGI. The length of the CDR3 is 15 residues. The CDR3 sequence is CASSSGQGSYNEQYF. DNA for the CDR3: TGTGCCAGCAGTTCCGGACAAGGCTCCTACAATGAGCAGTACTTC.

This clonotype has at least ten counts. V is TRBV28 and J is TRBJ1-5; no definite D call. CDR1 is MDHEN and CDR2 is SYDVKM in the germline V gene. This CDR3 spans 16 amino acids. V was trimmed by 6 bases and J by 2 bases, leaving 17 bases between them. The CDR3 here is CASSRLWEAGNQPQHF. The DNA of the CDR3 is TGTGCCAGCAGCCGCCTATGGGAAGCTGGCAATCAGCCCCAGCATTTT.

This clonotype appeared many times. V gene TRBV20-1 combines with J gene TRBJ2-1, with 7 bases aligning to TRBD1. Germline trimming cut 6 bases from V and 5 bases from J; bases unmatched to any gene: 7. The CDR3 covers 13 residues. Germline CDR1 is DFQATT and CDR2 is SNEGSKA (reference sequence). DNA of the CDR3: TGCAGTGCCGAGGGACAGATCAACAATGAGCAGTTCTTC. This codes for CSAEGQINNEQFF.

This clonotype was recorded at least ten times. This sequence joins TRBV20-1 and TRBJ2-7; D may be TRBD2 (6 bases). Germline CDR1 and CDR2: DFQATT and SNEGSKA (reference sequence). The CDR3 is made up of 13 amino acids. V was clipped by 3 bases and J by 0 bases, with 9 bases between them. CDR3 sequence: CSASGRVSYEQYF. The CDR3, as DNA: TGCAGTGCTAGCGGGAGAGTCTCCTACGAGCAGTACTTC.

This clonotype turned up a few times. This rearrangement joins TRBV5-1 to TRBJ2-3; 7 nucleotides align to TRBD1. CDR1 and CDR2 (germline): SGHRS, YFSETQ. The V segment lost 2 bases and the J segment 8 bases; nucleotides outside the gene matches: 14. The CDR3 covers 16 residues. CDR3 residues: CASSLAQGSFLLTQYF. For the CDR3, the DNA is TGCGCCAGCAGCTTAGCACAGGGGTCTTTCCTCCTTACGCAGTATTTT.

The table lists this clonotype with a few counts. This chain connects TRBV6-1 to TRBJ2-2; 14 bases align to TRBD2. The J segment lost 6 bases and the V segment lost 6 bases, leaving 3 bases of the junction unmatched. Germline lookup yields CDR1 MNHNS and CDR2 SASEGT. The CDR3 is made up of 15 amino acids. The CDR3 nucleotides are TGTGCCAGCAGGGGGACTAGCGGGAGCCCCGGGGAGCTGTTTTTT. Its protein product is CASRGTSGSPGELFF.

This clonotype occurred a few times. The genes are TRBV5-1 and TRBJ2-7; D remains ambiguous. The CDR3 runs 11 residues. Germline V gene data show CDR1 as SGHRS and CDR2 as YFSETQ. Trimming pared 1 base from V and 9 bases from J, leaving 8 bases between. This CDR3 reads CASSLNVGQYF. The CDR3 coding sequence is TGCGCCAGCAGCTTGAATGTAGGGCAGTACTTC.

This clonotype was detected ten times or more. Here the CDR3 reads CASNRHGTEAFF. CDR3 nucleotide sequence: TGTGCCTCAAATCGCCACGGCACTGAAGCTTTCTTT. J is TRBJ1-1 and V is TRBV6-1, with D unresolved. Germline assignment: CDR1 MNHNS and CDR2 SASEGT. There are 12 residues in the CDR3. V shed 11 bases and J shed 4 bases, with 14 bases lying between them.

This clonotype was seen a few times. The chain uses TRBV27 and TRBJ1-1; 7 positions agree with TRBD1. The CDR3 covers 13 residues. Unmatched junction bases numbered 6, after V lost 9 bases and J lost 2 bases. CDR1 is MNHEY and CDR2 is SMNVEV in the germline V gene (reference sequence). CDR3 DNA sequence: TGTGCCAGTAACGACAGGGTAAACACTGAAGCTTTCTTT. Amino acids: CASNDRVNTEAFF.

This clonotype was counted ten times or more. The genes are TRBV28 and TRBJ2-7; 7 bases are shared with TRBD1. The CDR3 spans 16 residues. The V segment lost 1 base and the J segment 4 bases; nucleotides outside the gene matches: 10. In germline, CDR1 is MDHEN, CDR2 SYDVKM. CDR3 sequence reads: CASSLYGTVPSYEQYF. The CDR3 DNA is TGTGCCAGCAGTTTATATGGGACAGTCCCCTCTTACGAGCAGTACTTC.

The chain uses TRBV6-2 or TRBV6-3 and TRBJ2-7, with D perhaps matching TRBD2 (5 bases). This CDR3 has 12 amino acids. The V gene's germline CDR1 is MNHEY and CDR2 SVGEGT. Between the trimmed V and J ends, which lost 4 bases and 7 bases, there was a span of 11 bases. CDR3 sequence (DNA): TGTGCCAGCAGTTGCTCGACGGGGGAGCAGTACTTC. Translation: CASSCSTGEQYF.